This is a list of T cell receptor beta chains from one sample in a study of cytomegalovirus exposure and HLA in healthy donors. Clones were read by immunoSEQ multiplex PCR, and TCRdb kept only the in-frame ones, dropping some. The sample has around 160,000 clones, more than 60% seen once; the top ten hold about 7.7%. Material: PBMCs. The source of these receptors is a woman in her forties in good health and CMV-seropositive. Both conserved end residues are part of each CDR3. The D gene is left open where the match is weak. Only some rows state a clone size, as once, few, many or a class for expanded clones.

>TRBD1|TRBV5-1|TRBJ2-3|NA
CASSPGQGRDTQYF
TGCGCCAGCAGCCCTGGACAGGGTCGGGATACGCAGTATTTT
>NA|TRBV7-6|TRBJ1-1|NA
CASSTMNTEAFF
TGTGCCAGCAGTACAATGAACACTGAAGCTTTCTTT
>NA|TRBV6-5|TRBJ1-6|few
CASRRSSYNSPLHF
TGTGCCAGCAGGAGGAGCTCCTATAATTCACCCCTCCACTTT
>NA|TRBV29-1|TRBJ1-6|NA
CSVRSSYNSPLHF
TGCAGCGTTCGGTCCTCCTATAATTCACCCCTCCACTTT
>NA|TRBV28|TRBJ1-3|NA
CASREPGLAFGNTIYF
TGTGCCAGCAGGGAACCGGGACTTGCTTTTGGAAACACCATATATTTT
>TRBD2|TRBV29-1|TRBJ2-2|NA
CSVMKRDPGELFF
TGCAGCGTCATGAAGCGGGATCCCGGGGAGCTGTTTTTT
>NA|TRBV7-8|TRBJ1-6|once
CASSLEGAGNSPLHF
TGTGCCAGCAGCTTAGAGGGCGCGGGGAATTCACCCCTCCACTTT
>NA|TRBV10-3|TRBJ2-7|NA
CAISESGGGRSYEQYF
TGTGCCATCAGTGAGTCAGGGGGTGGCCGGTCCTACGAGCAGTACTTC
>NA|TRBV27|TRBJ2-1|once
CASKPSRDRYEQFF
TGTGCCAGCAAACCCTCGCGGGACAGATATGAGCAGTTCTTC
>TRBD2|TRBV6-1|TRBJ2-7|NA
CASNLAGASCEQYF
TGTGCCAGCAATCTAGCGGGAGCCTCCTGCGAGCAGTACTTC
>NA|TRBV28|TRBJ2-3|NA
CAIRPWGGRGGDTQYF
TGTGCCATCAGGCCTTGGGGGGGGAGAGGGGGAGATACGCAGTATTTT
>TRBD2|TRBV19|TRBJ2-1|few
CASSTLAAGPSNEQFF
TGTGCCAGTAGTACCCTAGCGGCGGGACCTAGTAATGAGCAGTTCTTC
>TRBD2|TRBV5-4|TRBJ2-1|NA
CASSSARGGSPYNEQFF
TGTGCCAGCAGCTCTGCACGTGGCGGGAGTCCCTACAATGAGCAGTTCTTC
>NA|TRBV28|TRBJ1-2|NA
CASSIGGHYGYTF
TGTGCCAGCAGCATCGGAGGGCATTATGGCTACACCTTC
>TRBD1|TRBV18|TRBJ1-4|NA
CASSPKSGQGANEKLFF
TGTGCCAGCTCACCAAAGTCGGGACAGGGCGCCAATGAAAAACTGTTTTTT
>TRBD1|TRBV2|TRBJ1-4|NA
CASTSRQGTNEKLFF
TGTGCCAGCACCTCAAGACAGGGAACTAATGAAAAACTGTTTTTT
>TRBD1|TRBV27|TRBJ2-7|NA
CASSFDRVNYEQYF
TGTGCCAGCAGTTTCGACAGGGTAAACTACGAGCAGTACTTC
>TRBD1|TRBV19|TRBJ2-7|NA
CASSIGTGPLYEQYF
TGTGCCAGTAGTATAGGGACAGGCCCTTTGTACGAGCAGTACTTC
>NA|TRBV27|TRBJ2-3|NA
CASSPLLTDTQYF
TGTGCCAGCAGTCCCCTTCTGACAGATACGCAGTATTTT
>TRBD1|TRBV25-1|TRBJ2-1|NA
CASSQRNRDRGRNEQFF
TGTGCCAGCAGTCAACGTAACCGGGACAGGGGGCGAAATGAGCAGTTCTTC
>NA|TRBV6-5|TRBJ1-2|NA
CASSPRGLMGYGYTF
TGTGCCAGCAGTCCCCGGGGATTAATGGGCTATGGCTACACCTTC
>NA|TRBV27|TRBJ2-7|NA
CASSLRPVGVYEQYF
TGTGCCAGCAGTTTAAGGCCTGTAGGGGTCTACGAGCAGTACTTC
>TRBD2|TRBV7-9|TRBJ2-7|NA
CASSSGLAAYEQYF
TGTGCCAGCAGCTCGGGACTAGCCGCCTACGAGCAGTACTTC
>NA|TRBV5-1|TRBJ1-3|NA
CASSVSGEGNTIYF
TGCGCCAGCAGCGTGTCAGGGGAAGGAAACACCATATATTTT
>TRBD1|TRBV27|TRBJ2-7|once
CASSTLDRGQYF
TGTGCCAGCAGTACACTCGACAGGGGGCAGTACTTC